What follows are 9 T cell receptor beta chains derived from one specimen sequenced in a study of control samples from healthy donors and cancer patients. Only in-frame clones appear in the TCRdb table, and some are missing; sequencing was by immunoSEQ multiplex PCR. The repertoire holds 55,000 to 90,000 clones, with 84% as singletons. Sequencing was carried out using blood. These receptors were taken from a man in his forties or fifties in good health.

The chain joins TRBV19 to TRBJ1-4; D is uncertain. The CDR3 length is 16 residues. Per germline, CDR1 LNHDA and CDR2 SQIVND (reference sequence). V dropped 3 bases and J dropped 4 bases, with 15 bases sitting between them. CDR3 DNA: TGTGCCAGTAGTATTGTCTGGACGGGAGGTAATGAAAAACTGTTTTTT. Protein sequence: CASSIVWTGGNEKLFF.

This clone appeared a single time. The V gene is TRBV19, the J gene TRBJ1-4; perhaps TRBD1 as D (5 bases). This CDR3 contains 17 residues. Looked up from germline, CDR1 is LNHDA and CDR2 is SQIVND (reference sequence). Trimming pared 4 bases from V and 6 bases from J, leaving 21 bases between. Here the CDR3 reads CASSTLLDRGRDEKLFF. CDR3 coding DNA: TGTGCCAGTAGTACCTTACTTGACAGAGGGAGAGATGAAAAACTGTTTTTT.

This clone came up a few times. The J gene is TRBJ1-6, the V gene TRBV4-2; 7 bases map to TRBD1. The CDR3 totals 17 residues. Germline CDR1 LGHNA, CDR2 YNFKEQ. V lost 3 bases to trimming and J lost 3 bases; unmatched junction nucleotides: 8. The CDR3 DNA follows: TGTGCCAGCAGCCAGGGACAGCGCAGGGGCTATAATTCACCCCTCCACTTT. Residues: CASSQGQRRGYNSPLHF.

The chain combines TRBV5-6 with TRBJ1-1; D is undetermined. Trimming took 0 bases from V and 4 from J, leaving 4 bases between them. The V gene's germline CDR1 is SGHDT and CDR2 YYEEEE. The CDR3 has 12 amino acids. CDR3 DNA: TGTGCCAGCAGCTTGGTAGTCACTGAAGCTTTCTTT. This codes for CASSLVVTEAFF.

The V and J genes are TRBV6-5 and TRBJ1-1; the D gene is possibly TRBD1 (5 bases). V lost 2 bases, J lost 2 bases, and 12 bases lay in between. This CDR3 is 15 amino acids long. Germline CDR1 is MNHEY and CDR2 is SVGAGI. CDR3 nucleotides: TGTGCCAGCAGTTACCGGGACCTCACCAACACTGAAGCTTTCTTT. This gives the protein CASSYRDLTNTEAFF.

The chain is built from TRBV28 and TRBJ1-5; 12 bases are a match to TRBD1. V trimming: 0 bases; J trimming: 7 bases; junction bases outside the gene matches: 4. This CDR3 is 16 amino acids long. Germline V gene lookup returns CDR1 MDHEN and CDR2 SYDVKM. CDR3 region: CASSLWGQGAWQPQHF. The CDR3 coding sequence is TGTGCCAGCAGTTTATGGGGACAGGGGGCTTGGCAGCCCCAGCATTTT.

The chain combines TRBV6-1 with TRBJ1-5; D gene unclear. The V end was cut by 2 bases, the J end by 6 bases, with 8 bases between. The germline V gene has CDR1 MNHNS and CDR2 SASEGT. The CDR3 is made up of 13 amino acids. CDR3 amino acids: CASSEWWVQPQHF. The DNA of the CDR3 is TGTGCCAGCAGTGAATGGTGGGTTCAGCCCCAGCATTTT.

The chain has TRBV9 and TRBJ1-2; a weak D match, TRBD1 (5 bases). This CDR3 contains 16 residues. The germline V and J ends were trimmed by 4 bases and 4 bases, with 20 bases remaining between them. Germline CDR1 and CDR2: SGDLS and YYNGEE. The CDR3 spells CASSPKGRSILYGYTF. The CDR3 DNA follows: TGTGCCAGCAGCCCCAAGGGACGGTCAATACTCTATGGCTACACCTTC.

The chain has TRBV30 and TRBJ2-3, with D possibly being TRBD1 or TRBD2 (6 bases each). V shed 3 bases and J shed 3 bases, with 19 bases lying between them. From germline, CDR1 is GTSNPN and CDR2 SVGIG (reference sequence). This CDR3 spans 16 amino acids. CDR3 sequence (DNA): TGTGCCTGGAGCGACCCCCGGGGGCTGGCGACAGATACGCAGTATTTT. It codes for CAWSDPRGLATDTQYF. The whole variable domain, remainder taken from reference TRBV30 and TRBJ2-3, is SQTIHQWPATLVQPVGSPLSLECTVEGTSNPNLYWYRQAAGRGLQLLFYSVGIGQISSEVPQNLSASRPQDRQFILSSKKLLLSDSGFYLCAWSDPRGLATDTQYFGPGTRLTVL.